These T cell receptor beta chains were read from a single sample in a study of blood T cell repertoires in COVID-19. The repertoire was sequenced with immunoSEQ multiplex PCR; TCRdb's copy has only in-frame clones and lacks some. The sample includes about 71,000 clones, about nine tenths of them seen just once. The sequencing input was peripheral blood. All receptors derive from a man aged 25 to 40 with acute or convalescent COVID-19. Both conserved end residues are part of each CDR3. D genes are given only for firm matches. Part of the rows lack a size; the others show once, few, many or a class for expanded clones.

d_call,v_call,j_call,clone_size,cdr3_nt,cdr3_aa
TRBD1,TRBV6-5,TRBJ1-6,-,TGTGCCAGCAGTTACTCCGAGACAGGGAATAATTCACCCCTCCACTTT,CASSYSETGNNSPLHF
-,TRBV5-1,TRBJ1-1,-,TGCGCCAGCAGCGCGATATTTGGCACTGAAGCTTTCTTT,CASSAIFGTEAFF
-,TRBV6-5,TRBJ1-5,-,TGTGCCAGCAGTTCCAACAGGGTTAATCAGCCCCAGCATTTT,CASSSNRVNQPQHF
TRBD1,TRBV6-1,TRBJ2-7,-,TGTGCCAGCAGTCACAAGGGACAGAGTAACTACGAGCAGTACTTC,CASSHKGQSNYEQYF
-,TRBV6-5,TRBJ1-1,-,TGTGCCAGCAGAACGACACGAAGGAACACTGAAGCTTTCTTT,CASRTTRRNTEAFF
-,TRBV6-1,TRBJ1-4,-,TGTGCCAGCAGTGAAATCTTAAGGCAGCCGGGGGAAAAACTGTTTTTT,CASSEILRQPGEKLFF
-,TRBV2,TRBJ1-2,once,TGTGCCAGCAGTACCAGAAGCTATGGCTACACCTTC,CASSTRSYGYTF
-,TRBV3-1/TRBV3-2,TRBJ1-5,-,TGTGCCAGCAGCCAACAGGGATCTGGTGGCAATCAGCCCCAGCATTTT,CASSQQGSGGNQPQHF
TRBD1,TRBV10-1,TRBJ2-4,-,TGCGCCAGCAGTACTCAGGGGGCAAGGGCCAAAAACATTCAGTACTTC,CASSTQGARAKNIQYF
-,TRBV2,TRBJ2-1,-,TGTGCCAGCAGTGGAGGGTCCCCCCCCAAATACAATGAGCAGTTCTTC,CASSGGSPPKYNEQFF
-,TRBV4-2,TRBJ1-5,-,TGTGCCAGCAGCCAAGATGCGGTCGGCAATCAGCCCCAGCATTTT,CASSQDAVGNQPQHF
TRBD1,TRBV10-3,TRBJ2-2,once,TGTGCCATCAGTGAGTCGGACAGGGGGACCGGGGAGCTGTTTTTT,CAISESDRGTGELFF
-,TRBV19,TRBJ1-2,-,TGTGCCAGTATGGGGGGAATCGGCTATGGCTACACCTTC,CASMGGIGYGYTF
-,TRBV7-3,TRBJ2-2,-,TGTGCCAGCAGCCCAACTAGGACAGACACCGGGGAGCTGTTTTTT,CASSPTRTDTGELFF
TRBD1,TRBV5-5,TRBJ2-6,-,TGTGCCAGCAGCAGCGACAGGGGGGGATACTCTGGGGCCAACGTCCTGACTTTC,CASSSDRGGYSGANVLTF
-,TRBV21-1,TRBJ2-3,-,TGTGCCAGCAGCACCCTAGACAGGGGGAGTAAGAGCACAGATACGCAGTATTTT,CASSTLDRGSKSTDTQYF
TRBD2,TRBV10-3,TRBJ2-1,-,TGTGCCATCAGTGAGTCTGCAGCGGGAGGATACTACAATGAGCAGTTCTTC,CAISESAAGGYYNEQFF
-,TRBV30,TRBJ1-5,-,TGTGCCTGGAGTTACGAGTCCAATCAGCCCCAGCATTTT,CAWSYESNQPQHF
TRBD2,TRBV9,TRBJ2-5,-,TGTGCCAGCAGTGGGGGAGGGTCTGCGGAGACCCAGTACTTC,CASSGGGSAETQYF
TRBD1,TRBV10-1,TRBJ2-5,-,TGCGCCAGCAGTGGAAGCAGAGGGAATGTGGGGACAGGGATGAGGGAGACCCAGTACTTC,CASSGSRGNVGTGMRETQYF
-,TRBV20-1,TRBJ1-5,few,TGCAGTGCTAGTCAGGGCAGGGGCTCACATAGCAATCAGCCCCAGCATTTT,CSASQGRGSHSNQPQHF
TRBD1,TRBV9,TRBJ1-3,-,TGTGCCAGCAGCGATAGACAGGGGTCCGGAAACACCATATATTTT,CASSDRQGSGNTIYF
-,TRBV2,TRBJ2-2,-,TGTGCCAGCGATCCCCTCGGGTCCCGAGGCGGGGAGCTGTTTTTT,CASDPLGSRGGELFF
TRBD2,TRBV5-1,TRBJ2-1,-,TGCGCCAGCAAGGTGCGGGTAGCGGGAGGGGCTAGGGATGAGCAGTTCTTC,CASKVRVAGGARDEQFF
TRBD1,TRBV7-2,TRBJ2-7,once,TGTGCCAGCAGGCAGGACAGGGGGACCTACGAGCAGTACTTC,CASRQDRGTYEQYF
-,TRBV10-3,TRBJ1-2,-,TGTGCCATCAAAGGGGATGGCTACACCTTC,CAIKGDGYTF
TRBD2,TRBV5-1,TRBJ2-3,-,TGCGCCAGCAGACCCGGACTAGCGGGGAGCACAGATACGCAGTATTTT,CASRPGLAGSTDTQYF
-,TRBV6-5,TRBJ1-1,-,TGTGCCAGCAGACCCAGGGCAGTGAACACTGAAGCTTTCTTT,CASRPRAVNTEAFF
-,TRBV5-1,TRBJ1-4,-,TGCGCCAGCAGCTTGGTTGCGGGGGCTAATGAAAAACTGTTTTTT,CASSLVAGANEKLFF
-,TRBV24-1,TRBJ1-2,-,TGTGCCACCAGTCCCGGGGGGTCCTATGGCTACACCTTC,CATSPGGSYGYTF
TRBD2,TRBV5-1,TRBJ2-7,once,TGCGCCAGCAGCTTGTTTGGGACTAGCAACTACGAGCAGTACTTC,CASSLFGTSNYEQYF
-,TRBV11-2,TRBJ2-1,-,TGTGCCAGCAGCTTAGTTAGCTGGGTTGGGAATGAGCAGTTCTTC,CASSLVSWVGNEQFF
TRBD1,TRBV5-1,TRBJ1-1,-,TGCGCCAGCAGCTGGGACAGATTAAACACTGAAGCTTTCTTT,CASSWDRLNTEAFF
-,TRBV5-5,TRBJ1-2,once,TGTGCCAGCAGCGTAGATCTCTATGGCTACACCTTC,CASSVDLYGYTF
-,TRBV7-2,TRBJ1-1,once,TGTGCCAGCAGCTTCCGAGGGGGGAACACTGAAGCTTTCTTT,CASSFRGGNTEAFF
-,TRBV5-1,TRBJ2-3,-,TGCGCCAGCAGCTTGACAGCACCCCGCACAGATACGCAGTATTTT,CASSLTAPRTDTQYF
-,TRBV7-8,TRBJ1-3,few,TGTGCCAGCAGCTTAGATTCGGTTCTGGGAAACACCATATATTTT,CASSLDSVLGNTIYF
TRBD1,TRBV5-4,TRBJ1-2,-,TGTGCCAGCAGCTACCCGGGACAGGGTTCTGGCTACACCTTC,CASSYPGQGSGYTF